The rows below give T cell receptor beta chains drawn from one sample of a study of response to subunit inactivated influenza vaccine. TCRdb reprocessed the RT-PCR reads with MiXCR, giving one entry per CDR3 protein. This table holds some 640,000 distinct CDR3 sequences, around 14% found once. The material was PBMCs from blood, obtained approximately 15 days before vaccination. These receptors all stem from a man aged 50-60 years who received an inactivated influenza vaccine. Each CDR3 is given with its conserved first and last residue. Fields, in order: D gene, J gene, V gene, clone size, CDR3 length, CDR3 protein, CDR3 DNA. A D gene is named only where the DNA matches it firmly. Not all rows give a size; the values are once, few, many and, for expanded clones, a class.

NA,TRBJ2-5,TRBV27,NA,17,CATALRAGQLVSETQYF,TGTGCCACCGCCCTGAGGGCAGGCCAGCTTGTAAGCGAGACCCAGTACTTC
NA,TRBJ1-1,TRBV20-1,many,12,CSAPKGLTEAFF,TGCAGTGCACCCAAAGGGTTGACTGAAGCTTTCTTT
NA,TRBJ2-5,TRBV18,few,15,CASSIRDGGQETQYF,TGTGCCAGCTCAATCCGGGACGGAGGACAAGAGACCCAGTACTTC
NA,TRBJ1-1,TRBV5-1,many,13,CASSGGVITEAFF,TGCGCCAGCAGTGGGGGGGTGATCACTGAAGCTTTCTTT
TRBD2,TRBJ2-7,TRBV4-2,NA,14,CASSQASGNYEQYF,TGTGCCAGCAGCCAGGCTAGCGGTAACTACGAGCAGTACTTC
NA,TRBJ2-1,TRBV29-1,few,13,CSVDPGLRDEQFF,TGCAGCGTTGACCCGGGACTTCGGGATGAGCAGTTCTTC
TRBD1,TRBJ2-7,TRBV6-5,few,16,CASSYRRRGFPYEQYF,TGTGCCAGCAGTTACCGCCGCAGGGGGTTCCCCTACGAGCAGTACTTC
NA,TRBJ2-3,TRBV7-3,NA,15,CASSLSTYPTDTQYF,TGTGCCAGCAGCTTGTCTACCTATCCCACAGATACGCAGTATTTT
NA,TRBJ1-2,TRBV6-1,few,13,CASSRAGNYGYTF,TGTGCCAGCAGCAGGGCGGGGAACTATGGCTACACCTTC
NA,TRBJ1-5,TRBV5-6,few,13,CASSFQFNQPQHF,TGTGCCAGCAGCTTTCAGTTCAATCAGCCCCAGCATTTT
TRBD2,TRBJ2-1,TRBV7-6,NA,15,CASSKTSGGAGEQFF,TGTGCCAGCAGCAAAACTAGCGGGGGGGCCGGTGAGCAGTTCTTC
TRBD2,TRBJ2-2,TRBV5-5,few,17,CASSLSGLALNTGELFF,TGTGCCAGCAGCTTGAGCGGACTAGCACTGAACACCGGGGAGCTGTTTTTT
TRBD2,TRBJ2-7,TRBV28,few,18,CASSLPLLAGGSSYEQYF,TGTGCCAGCAGTCTTCCCCTACTAGCGGGAGGCAGCTCCTACGAGCAGTACTTC
NA,TRBJ1-6,TRBV18,NA,14,CASSPGDYNSPLHF,TGTGCCAGCTCACCGGGGGATTATAATTCACCCCTCCACTTT
TRBD1,TRBJ1-1,TRBV12-3/TRBV12-4,NA,15,CASSSLGTGENEAFF,TGTGCCAGCAGTTCACTGGGGACAGGGGAGAATGAAGCTTTCTTT
NA,TRBJ2-2,TRBV5-4,few,15,CASSLDPAGHGELFF,TGTGCCAGCAGCTTGGATCCGGCAGGACACGGGGAGCTGTTTTTT
TRBD2,TRBJ2-7,TRBV5-1,NA,15,CASSLARGGLREQYF,TGCGCCAGCAGCTTGGCTCGCGGGGGATTGAGAGAGCAGTACTTC
NA,TRBJ2-3,TRBV18,NA,15,CASSPNQGSTDTQYF,TGTGCCAGCTCACCAAATCAGGGGAGCACAGATACGCAGTATTTT
NA,TRBJ1-4,TRBV11-2,NA,12,CASSFQREKLFF,TGTGCCAGCAGTTTCCAGAGGGAAAAACTGTTTTTT
TRBD1,TRBJ1-1,TRBV2,NA,15,CASIRDRGADTEAFF,TGTGCCAGCATCCGGGACAGGGGTGCCGACACTGAAGCTTTCTTT
NA,TRBJ2-1,TRBV20-1,NA,14,CSASGLETYNEQFF,TGCAGTGCTAGTGGGCTAGAAACCTACAATGAGCAGTTCTTC
TRBD1,TRBJ2-2,TRBV18,NA,18,CASSPRAPGQGATGELFF,TGTGCCAGCTCACCAAGAGCCCCGGGACAGGGTGCCACCGGGGAGCTGTTTTTT
TRBD1,TRBJ1-5,TRBV6-2/TRBV6-3,NA,13,CASWTGGSQPQHF,TGTGCCAGCTGGACAGGGGGGAGTCAGCCCCAGCATTTT
TRBD1,TRBJ1-2,TRBV20-1,NA,13,CSAGLQGAYGYTF,TGCAGTGCTGGCTTACAGGGGGCGTATGGCTACACCTTC
TRBD1,TRBJ2-7,TRBV4-2,many,15,CASSQDRVASYEQYF,TGTGCCAGCAGCCAGGACAGGGTAGCCTCCTACGAGCAGTACTTC
NA,TRBJ2-7,TRBV4-3,NA,14,CASSQFTGAYEQYF,TGCGCCAGCAGCCAATTTACAGGTGCCTACGAGCAGTACTTC
NA,TRBJ2-3,TRBV20-1,few,15,CSARGGSRSTDTQYF,TGCAGTGCTAGAGGGGGTTCCAGGTCCACAGATACGCAGTATTTT
NA,TRBJ2-7,TRBV12-3/TRBV12-4,many,14,CASSPGQFSYEQYF,TGTGCCAGCAGCCCCGGACAGTTTTCCTACGAGCAGTACTTC
NA,TRBJ2-7,TRBV15,many,13,CATSKGSSYEQYF,TGTGCCACCAGCAAAGGGAGCTCCTACGAGCAGTACTTC
NA,TRBJ2-3,TRBV11-2,few,13,CASSQGGSDTQYF,TGTGCCAGCAGCCAGGGGGGCTCAGATACGCAGTATTTT
NA,TRBJ2-4,TRBV11-1,NA,15,CASSSGLEAKNIQYF,TGTGCCAGCAGTTCCGGACTGGAAGCCAAAAACATTCAGTACTTC
NA,TRBJ1-6,TRBV14,few,15,CASSQFGGQSVPLHF,TGTGCCAGCAGCCAATTCGGGGGACAATCAGTACCCCTCCACTTT
TRBD2,TRBJ2-5,TRBV7-2,few,15,CASSPSLAGWETQYF,TGTGCCAGCAGCCCATCACTAGCGGGGTGGGAGACCCAGTACTTC
NA,TRBJ1-5,TRBV2,NA,13,CASSDGENQPQHF,TGTGCCAGCAGCGACGGGGAGAATCAGCCCCAGCATTTT
NA,TRBJ2-7,TRBV6-5,few,16,CASSNGGGFGSYEQYF,TGTGCCAGCAGTAACGGCGGAGGTTTCGGGTCCTACGAGCAGTACTTC
TRBD2,TRBJ2-3,TRBV6-2/TRBV6-3,NA,17,CASSYSASGGQTDTQYF,TGTGCCAGCAGTTACTCGGCTAGCGGGGGTCAGACAGATACGCAGTATTTT
TRBD1,TRBJ2-1,TRBV7-8,NA,15,CASNLGGRSNNEQFF,TGTGCCAGCAACTTAGGGGGCCGATCGAACAATGAGCAGTTCTTC
NA,TRBJ2-5,TRBV7-9,many,13,CASSFQGRETQYF,TGTGCCAGCAGCTTTCAAGGTCGGGAGACCCAGTACTTC
NA,TRBJ1-4,TRBV5-4,NA,15,CASSFSGGNNEKLFF,TGTGCCAGCAGCTTTTCGGGGGGAAATAATGAAAAACTGTTTTTT
TRBD2,TRBJ2-1,TRBV3-1,NA,22,CASSPGQSTSGRASYLYNEQFF,TGTGCCAGCAGCCCCGGACAGAGTACTAGCGGGAGGGCCTCATACCTATACAATGAGCAGTTCTTC
NA,TRBJ2-5,TRBV5-1,NA,14,CASTLGQRKETQYF,TGCGCCAGCACCTTAGGACAGCGCAAAGAGACCCAGTACTTC
NA,TRBJ2-6,TRBV29-1,NA,17,CSVVATGGGSGANVLTF,TGCAGCGTTGTAGCCACAGGAGGAGGCTCTGGGGCCAACGTCCTGACTTTC
TRBD1,TRBJ1-2,TRBV18,few,16,CASSPRDRAFNYGYTF,TGTGCCAGCTCACCCCGGGACAGGGCCTTCAACTATGGCTACACCTTC
NA,TRBJ2-3,TRBV7-2,many,15,CASSRRSSSPDTQYF,TGTGCCAGCAGCCGAAGGTCTAGCTCCCCAGATACGCAGTATTTT
NA,TRBJ1-1,TRBV27,few,14,CASSLLQGTTEAFF,TGTGCCAGCAGTTTGCTTCAGGGGACCACTGAAGCTTTCTTT
NA,TRBJ2-5,TRBV7-6,few,15,CASSLAPTEQETQYF,TGTGCCAGCAGCTTAGCTCCGACAGAACAAGAGACCCAGTACTTC
NA,TRBJ2-6,TRBV13,NA,15,CASSSWGAGANVLTF,TGTGCCAGCAGCTCTTGGGGGGCTGGGGCCAACGTCCTGACTTTC
NA,TRBJ2-2,TRBV4-2,few,17,CASSQDLVSGNTGELFF,TGTGCCAGCAGCCAAGATCTTGTTAGCGGTAACACCGGGGAGCTGTTTTTT
NA,TRBJ2-7,TRBV30,NA,14,CAWSVLGGSYEQYF,TGTGCCTGGAGTGTATTAGGCGGATCCTACGAGCAGTACTTC